These 5 T cell receptor beta chains were sequenced from one sample in a study of OX40 agonist ivuxolimab in advanced cancers. The protocol was immunoSEQ multiplex PCR, while the TCRdb copy is restricted to in-frame clones and leaves out a portion. The sample shows 48,000 or so clones, 92% of them seen only once. The sequencing here drew on CD4+ or CD8+ T cells sorted from blood, taken in a trial of the OX40 agonist ivuxolimab. The source is an adult with an advanced solid tumor such as melanoma, head and neck, liver or kidney cancer.

The chain links TRBV19 to TRBJ1-4; a weak D match, TRBD1 (5 bases). This CDR3 has 17 amino acids. Trimming removed 4 bases from V and 2 bases from J, with 17 bases in between. CDR1 is LNHDA, CDR2 SQIVND, per germline (reference sequence). CDR3 residues: CASSTGAGFTTNEKLFF. CDR3 DNA: TGTGCCAGTAGTACCGGGGCGGGGTTTACGACTAATGAAAAACTGTTTTTT.

The gene calls are TRBV6-6 and TRBJ2-7, with unresolved D. Trimming stripped 4 bases from V and 0 bases from J, with 10 bases between. The CDR3 is made up of 14 amino acids. Germline assignment: CDR1 MNHNY and CDR2 SVGAGI (reference sequence). CDR3 amino acids: CASSSTPDSYEQYF. The CDR3 DNA follows: TGTGCCAGCAGTTCTACCCCGGACTCCTACGAGCAGTACTTC.

The CDR3 is CSARWEGEQFF. The CDR3, as DNA: TGCAGTGCTAGATGGGAGGGGGAGCAGTTCTTC. The chain joins TRBV20-1 to TRBJ2-1; 7 bases fit TRBD2. The CDR3 length is 11 residues. The V gene end was trimmed by 2 bases and the J gene end by 10 bases; junction bases not matched to a gene: 2. Germline CDR1 DFQATT, CDR2 SNEGSKA (reference sequence).

This clone has a single count. The chain is built from TRBV5-6 and TRBJ2-3; TRBD1 aligns across 7 bases. In germline, CDR1 is SGHDT, CDR2 YYEEEE. With 3 bases clipped from V and 4 bases from J, the junction kept 11 bases outside the gene matches. This CDR3 spans 16 amino acids. CDR3 sequence (DNA): TGTGCCAGCAGCTCGGTTGACAGGGTAAAACCAGATACGCAGTATTTT. The encoded protein is CASSSVDRVKPDTQYF.

This chain links TRBV19 with TRBJ2-7; D unclear. The V gene lost 0 bases and the J gene lost 2 bases, with 5 bases spanning the gap. The CDR3 has 13 amino acids. Germline V CDR1 and CDR2: LNHDA, SQIVND (reference sequence). The CDR3 DNA is TGTGCCAGTAGTATAGAAAGAACCTACGAGCAGTACTTC. Translation gives CASSIERTYEQYF.